The 18 T cell receptor beta chains below all came from one sample that was sequenced in a study of shared clonotypes between healthy human individuals. Naive CD8 populations comprised CD45RO-negative cells positively selected for CCR7, excluding terminally differentiated effector memory CD45RA+ cells. Data came from immunoSEQ multiplex PCR; TCRdb stores just in-frame clones and leaves some out. Of about 2.1 million clones in the sample, 93% were seen once. The specimen was naive CD8+ T cells from PBMCs. The receptor source for this set is a man aged 18 to 29 in good health. Some clones in this sample may be carry-over from other donors' samples.

V gene TRBV9 combines with J gene TRBJ2-6; 8 nucleotides line up with TRBD1. CDR1 and CDR2 from the germline V gene are SGDLS and YYNGEE. The CDR3 runs to 18 residues. V shed 0 bases, J shed 1 base, and the junction held 6 bases outside the gene matches. The CDR3 spells CASSVEAGGFSGANVLTF. In nucleotides, the CDR3 is TGTGCCAGCAGCGTAGAGGCAGGGGGCTTTTCTGGGGCCAACGTCCTGACTTTC. Full variable domain (outside the CDR3, taken from reference TRBV9 and TRBJ2-6): DSGVTQTPKHLITATGQRVTLRCSPRSGDLSVYWYQQSLDQGLQFLIQYYNGEERAKGNILERFSAQQFPDLHSELNLSSLELGDSALYFCASSVEAGGFSGANVLTFGAGSRLTVL.

Regarding this clone: Distinct nucleotide sequences in the sample also encode this CDR3. The chain has TRBV4-1 and TRBJ1-5; D possibly corresponds to TRBD1 (5 bases). The germline gives CDR1 MGHRA, CDR2 YSYEKL. V lost 1 base to trimming and J lost 4 bases, with 11 bases between them. The CDR3 loop spans 15 amino acids. CDR3: CASSQVQGGNQPQHF. For the CDR3, the DNA is TGCGCCAGCAGCCAAGTCCAGGGAGGAAATCAGCCCCAGCATTTT.

The V and J genes are TRBV7-2 and TRBJ2-2; the D is unclear. Germline V gene data show CDR1 as SGHTA and CDR2 as FQGNSA. The CDR3 length is 14 residues. The germline V and J ends were trimmed by 5 bases and 6 bases, with 13 bases remaining between them. CDR3 sequence (DNA): TGTGCCAGCAGCCTCTACGTTGTGCCCGGGGAGCTGTTTTTT. It translates to CASSLYVVPGELFF.

The chain combines TRBV5-1 with TRBJ2-3; 15 bases line up with TRBD2. From germline, CDR1 is SGHRS and CDR2 YFSETQ. The junction had 16 bases not matched to a gene; V was cut back by 5 bases and J by 0 bases. The CDR3 is made up of 21 amino acids. The CDR3 here is CASRGGRGLAGGPGSTDTQYF. Written as DNA, the CDR3 is TGCGCCAGCAGGGGTGGAAGAGGACTAGCGGGAGGGCCGGGGAGCACAGATACGCAGTATTTT.

The J gene is TRBJ1-1, the V gene TRBV6-6, with 7 bases lining up with TRBD1. CDR1 is MNHNY, CDR2 SVGAGI, per germline (reference sequence). The CDR3 is made up of 15 amino acids. The junction had 14 bases not matched to a gene; V was cut back by 6 bases and J by 7 bases. The CDR3 region has the DNA TGTGCCAGCAGACTCAGATCCGGGACAGCTCTTGAAGCTTTCTTT. It encodes CASRLRSGTALEAFF.

V gene TRBV28 combines with J gene TRBJ2-3; D unresolved. Germline V gene data show CDR1 as MDHEN and CDR2 as SYDVKM. CDR3 length: 13 residues. V lost 5 bases to trimming and J lost 2 bases, with 8 bases between them. The CDR3 nucleotides are TGTGCCAGCAGTCACGGACCCACAGATACGCAGTATTTT. This translates into CASSHGPTDTQYF.

The chain links TRBV19 to TRBJ1-5; tentatively, D is TRBD1 (5 bases). The CDR3 totals 17 residues. V lost 4 bases and J 4 bases, leaving 20 bases between the germline ends. The germline V gene has CDR1 LNHDA and CDR2 SQIVND (reference sequence). CDR3 DNA sequence: TGTGCCAGTAGTAATCGGGTAACAGGACGGATAAATCAGCCCCAGCATTTT. Translated: CASSNRVTGRINQPQHF.

This chain joins TRBV11-2 and TRBJ2-7; D unresolved. This CDR3 comprises 13 residues. The germline gives CDR1 SGHAT, CDR2 FQNNGV. Deletions cut 0 bases from V and 2 bases from J, with 5 bases between. CDR3 residues: CASSLDFTYEQYF. In nucleotides, the CDR3 is TGTGCCAGCAGCTTAGATTTCACCTACGAGCAGTACTTC.

This rearrangement joins TRBV4-3 to TRBJ1-1; D perhaps matches TRBD1 (6 bases). There are 15 residues in the CDR3. Germline CDR1 reads LGHNA; CDR2 reads YSLEER. V gave up 5 bases and J gave up 5 bases, with 18 bases separating them. This CDR3 reads CASSSLGGGRTEAFF. The CDR3 nucleotides are TGCGCCAGCAGCTCTTTGGGGGGCGGGAGAACTGAAGCTTTCTTT.

As for this clone: Other nucleotide sequences from this sample produce the same CDR3. The J gene is TRBJ2-7, the V gene TRBV14; D perhaps matches TRBD2 (6 bases). Per the germline V gene, CDR1 is SGHDN and CDR2 is FVKESK. The CDR3 consists of 14 residues. Trimming pared 3 bases from V and 0 bases from J, leaving 9 bases between. In DNA form, the CDR3 reads TGTGCCAGCAGCCAGGAGGGATTCTCCTACGAGCAGTACTTC. Residues: CASSQEGFSYEQYF.

For this clone: Other nucleotide sequences in the sample specify the same CDR3. This chain uses TRBV9 with TRBJ2-7; TRBD2 aligns across 8 bases. The J segment lost 3 bases and the V segment lost 4 bases, leaving 6 bases of the junction unmatched. Germline V CDR1 and CDR2: SGDLS, YYNGEE. This CDR3 has 14 residues. The CDR3 DNA reads TGTGCCAGCAGCCCCGGGGGGGGTGGCTACGAGCAGTACTTC. This codes for CASSPGGGGYEQYF.

V is TRBV27 and J is TRBJ1-1, with 7 nucleotides matching TRBD1. The CDR3 totals 13 residues. V gave up 7 bases and J gave up 8 bases; unmatched junction bases: 10. Germline-derived CDR1 and CDR2 are MNHEY and SMNVEV (reference sequence). In DNA form, the CDR3 reads TGTGCCAGCACCCGACGGGACAGTAAAGAAGCTTTCTTT. Translating gives CASTRRDSKEAFF.

The chain carries TRBV27 and TRBJ2-7; possible D gene TRBD2, 6 bases. Germline V gene lookup returns CDR1 MNHEY and CDR2 SMNVEV (reference sequence). The CDR3 contains 15 residues. The germline V and J ends were trimmed by 3 bases and 4 bases, with 16 bases remaining between them. The CDR3 DNA follows: TGTGCCAGCAGTTTTCTGAGTTCGGAGGGTTACGAGCAGTACTTC. Its protein product is CASSFLSSEGYEQYF.

The chain has TRBV11-1 and TRBJ2-3; no clear D. This CDR3 is built from 16 residues. V lost 2 bases, J lost 0 bases, and 12 bases lay in between. Germline V gene sequence: CDR1 SGHAT, CDR2 FQDESV (reference sequence). In DNA form, the CDR3 reads TGTGCCAGCAGCTTATCCAGAAAGACTAGCACAGATACGCAGTATTTT. Amino acids: CASSLSRKTSTDTQYF.

The chain couples TRBV4-1 to TRBJ2-3; possible D gene TRBD2, 5 bases. V lost 5 bases to trimming and J lost 1 base, with 13 bases between them. Germline V gene data show CDR1 as MGHRA and CDR2 as YSYEKL. The CDR3 is 15 amino acids. The CDR3 sequence: CASSFSRRGTDTQYF. The DNA for the CDR3 is TGCGCCAGCAGCTTCAGTAGGCGGGGCACAGATACGCAGTATTTT.

The V call is TRBV28, the J call TRBJ2-3; D might be TRBD1 or TRBD2, each matching 5 bases. Trimming left V 2 bases short and J 0 bases short, with 18 bases between. This CDR3 is built from 18 residues. Germline V lookup: CDR1 MDHEN, CDR2 SYDVKM. The CDR3 bases are TGTGCCAGCAGTTTAATTTCTGGGGGAAACCCAAGCACAGATACGCAGTATTTT. Translation gives CASSLISGGNPSTDTQYF.

As for this clone: This sample also contains other DNA sequences that code for the same CDR3. This chain uses TRBV4-3 with TRBJ1-1, with 7 bases aligning to TRBD1. The CDR3 extends over 15 amino acids. The junction had 5 bases not matched to a gene; V was cut back by 0 bases and J by 4 bases. CDR1 and CDR2 from the germline V gene are LGHNA and YSLEER. CDR3 protein: CASSQDPGGGTEAFF. The CDR3 region has the DNA TGCGCCAGCAGCCAAGACCCAGGGGGGGGCACTGAAGCTTTCTTT.

This clone is a singleton in its sample. CDR3 protein: CSVDPGLGGREQYF. In DNA form, the CDR3 reads TGCAGCGTTGACCCGGGACTAGGGGGCCGCGAGCAGTACTTC. The gene calls are TRBV29-1 and TRBJ2-7; TRBD2 might be the D (8 bases). Germline CDR1 reads SQVTM; CDR2 reads ANQGSEA. V was pared by 3 bases and J by 6 bases, with 18 bases between. The CDR3 has 14 amino acids.